The 2 T cell receptor beta chains reported below all come from one sample, sequenced in a study of vaccination effects on CD4 cells after COVID-19. Once cultured for approximately ten days, the cells underwent separation to obtain CD4+ T cells. What these receptors recognize is not known. The method was immunoSEQ multiplex PCR; TCRdb's version includes in-frame clones alone and lacks a portion of them. The sample contains about 76,000 clones, 77% of which appear only once. The sample was CD4+ T cells from PBMCs cultured without peptide, taken before COVID-19 vaccination. All receptors come from a human donor who received a COVID-19 vaccine.

This clone occurred once. The chain couples TRBV5-1 to TRBJ2-1, with a possible D match to TRBD1 (6 bases). The CDR3 is 16 amino acids. Trimming removed 4 bases at V and 1 base at J, with 15 bases between. Germline lookup yields CDR1 SGHRS and CDR2 YFSETQ. The CDR3, as DNA: TGCGCCAGCAGCGAGACAGGTTCCCAATCCTACAATGAGCAGTTCTTC. Amino acids: CASSETGSQSYNEQFF.

This clone occurred once. The chain carries TRBV6-5 and TRBJ1-2; the D gene is possibly TRBD1 (6 bases). Deletions cut 2 bases from V and 4 bases from J, with 11 bases between. Germline V CDR1 and CDR2: MNHEY, SVGAGI. This CDR3 has 14 amino acids. The CDR3 nucleotides are TGTGCCAGCAGTTACCGGGGGCGTAGCTATGGCTACACCTTC. Translated: CASSYRGRSYGYTF.